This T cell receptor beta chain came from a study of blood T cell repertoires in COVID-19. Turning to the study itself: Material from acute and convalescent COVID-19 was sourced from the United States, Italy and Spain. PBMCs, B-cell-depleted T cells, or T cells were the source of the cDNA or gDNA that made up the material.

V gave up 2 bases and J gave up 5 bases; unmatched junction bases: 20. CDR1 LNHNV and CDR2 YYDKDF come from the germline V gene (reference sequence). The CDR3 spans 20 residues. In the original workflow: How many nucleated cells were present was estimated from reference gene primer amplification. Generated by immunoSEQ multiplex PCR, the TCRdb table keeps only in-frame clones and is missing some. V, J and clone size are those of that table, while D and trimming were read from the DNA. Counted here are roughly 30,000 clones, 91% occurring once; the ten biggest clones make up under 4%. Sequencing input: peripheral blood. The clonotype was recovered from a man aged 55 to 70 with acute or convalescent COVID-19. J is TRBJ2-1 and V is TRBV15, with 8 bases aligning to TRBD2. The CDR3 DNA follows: TGTGCCACCAGCAGATCCCGGGGGGGAGCGGGAGTTTCCATAAACAATGAGCAGTTCTTC. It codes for CATSRSRGGAGVSINNEQFF.